The next 14 T cell receptor beta chains were all read from a single sample in a study of preoperative IRX-2 immunotherapy in early breast cancer. Libraries were prepared by immunoSEQ multiplex PCR; TCRdb keeps only in-frame clonotypes and omits some of them. The table records tens of thousands of clones, about 96% of them present only once. Indicated treatment: preoperative locoregional IRX-2 cytokine immunotherapy. The specimen was obtained from a patient treated with IRX-2 immunotherapy. All receptors derive from a human donor with breast cancer.

Details on this clone: At one boundary the junction diverges from the germline segment, which might be a read error. The chain recombines TRBV11-2 with TRBJ2-7; TRBD2 agrees at 14 bases. There are 15 residues in the CDR3. Germline V gives CDR1 SGHAT, CDR2 FQNNGV. The CDR3 reads CASSLDRLTSGRANF. For the CDR3, the DNA is TGTGCCAGCAGCTTAGATCGCTTGACTAGCGGGAGGGCCAACTTC.

CDR3: CASSRPGQITDTQYF. The DNA of the CDR3 is TGTGCCAGCAGCCGGCCGGGACAGATTACAGATACGCAGTATTTT. The gene calls are TRBV7-2 and TRBJ2-3; 7 positions match TRBD1. The CDR3 is 15 residues long. Losses at the gene ends were 5 bases for V and 3 bases for J; bases not matched to a gene: 8. Germline assignment: CDR1 SGHTA and CDR2 FQGNSA.

This clone came up once. The rearrangement links TRBV6-5 to TRBJ1-4; a possible D gene is TRBD1 (5 bases). V gave up 11 bases and J gave up 8 bases, with 21 bases separating them. This CDR3 is built from 14 residues. CDR1 is MNHEY and CDR2 is SVGAGI in the germline V gene. CDR3: CAASSGQGWEKLFF. The CDR3 DNA reads as TGTGCCGCATCCTCCGGGCAGGGTTGGGAAAAACTGTTTTTT.

The genes are TRBV14 and TRBJ2-3, with TRBD2 matching 9 bases. CDR3 length equals 14 residues. Germline V gene sequence: CDR1 SGHDN, CDR2 FVKESK. The ends lost 5 bases at V and 5 bases at J; junction bases unmatched: 5. CDR3 sequence (DNA): TGTGCCAGCAGCATTAGCGGGAGAGGAGATACGCAGTATTTT. Translated, it gives CASSISGRGDTQYF. Filled out from reference TRBV14 and TRBJ2-3, the complete variable domain reads EAGVTQFPSHSVIEKGQTVTLRCDPISGHDNLYWYRRVMGKEIKFLLHFVKESKQDESGMPNNRFLAERTGGTYSTLKVQPAELEDSGVYFCASSISGRGDTQYFGPGTRLTVL.

The CDR3 loop reads CASSWRGGRADTQYF. CDR3 sequence (DNA): TGTGCCAGCAGCTGGCGGGGGGGCCGGGCAGATACGCAGTATTTT. The rearrangement uses TRBV7-2 and TRBJ2-3; TRBD2 agrees at 9 bases. V trimming: 4 bases; J trimming: 4 bases; junction bases outside the gene matches: 6. CDR1 is SGHTA, CDR2 FQGNSA, per germline. This CDR3 region has 15 residues.

The V and J genes are TRBV7-2 and TRBJ1-2, with 10 bases matching TRBD1. The germline V gene has CDR1 SGHTA and CDR2 FQGNSA. The CDR3 consists of 14 residues. Trimming cost V 5 bases and J 8 bases; bases outside gene matches: 8. The CDR3 region is CASSLRQGARGYTF. Written as DNA, the CDR3 is TGTGCCAGCAGCCTTAGACAGGGGGCTAGAGGCTACACCTTC.

The J gene is TRBJ1-3, the V gene TRBV7-2; D is ambiguous. The germline V and J ends were trimmed by 7 bases and 2 bases, with 27 bases remaining between them. This CDR3 spans 19 amino acids. Germline V CDR1 and CDR2: SGHTA, FQGNSA. This CDR3 is CASTLKPPLQVAPGNTIYF. CDR3 nucleotides: TGTGCCAGCACCCTAAAACCCCCTTTGCAGGTTGCACCTGGAAACACCATATATTTT.

The V call is TRBV5-1, the J call TRBJ2-3, with 8 nucleotides matching TRBD2. The CDR3 length is 15 residues. V lost 0 bases, J lost 5 bases, and 5 bases stayed unmatched. CDR1 and CDR2 from the germline V gene are SGHRS and YFSETQ. CDR3: CASSLGSGEVDTQYF. In DNA form, the CDR3 reads TGCGCCAGCAGCTTGGGTAGCGGGGAGGTAGATACGCAGTATTTT.

J is TRBJ2-2 and V is TRBV5-5; D perhaps matches TRBD1 (8 bases). The germline V gene encodes CDR1 SGHKS and CDR2 YYEKEE (reference sequence). The CDR3 is 19 amino acids. V was cut by 3 bases and J by 2 bases, with 23 bases left in between. The CDR3 sequence is CASSYGQGGTTTNTGELFF. CDR3 bases: TGTGCCAGCAGCTACGGACAGGGAGGGACAACCACTAACACCGGGGAGCTGTTTTTT.

The V call is TRBV6-4, the J call TRBJ2-2; 7 positions match TRBD2. The V gene end was trimmed by 3 bases and the J gene end by 3 bases; junction bases not matched to a gene: 4. The CDR3 is made up of 15 amino acids. Germline assignment: CDR1 MRHNA and CDR2 SNTAGT. The CDR3 is CASSERGEDTGELFF. The DNA for the CDR3 is TGTGCCAGCAGTGAACGGGGGGAGGACACCGGGGAGCTGTTTTTT.

The genes are TRBV7-8 and TRBJ1-2; D gene uncertain. With 4 bases removed from V and 4 bases from J, the gap between germline ends came to 19 bases. The CDR3 extends over 16 amino acids. Per the germline V gene, CDR1 is SGHVS and CDR2 is FQNEAQ. In DNA, the CDR3 is TGTGCCAGCAGCTCCACCCAAAGGGTGCGCGGCTATGGCTACACCTTC. Protein: CASSSTQRVRGYGYTF. Using reference TRBV7-8 and TRBJ1-2 for the parts outside the CDR3, the full variable domain is GAGVSQSPRYKVAKRGQDVALRCDPISGHVSLFWYQQALGQGPEFLTYFQNEAQLDKSGLPSDRFFAERPEGSVSTLKIQRTQQEDSAVYLCASSSTQRVRGYGYTFGSGTRLTVV.

This chain joins TRBV5-1 and TRBJ2-7; D is uncertain. V was pared by 7 bases and J by 0 bases, with 8 bases between. From germline, CDR1 is SGHRS and CDR2 YFSETQ. This CDR3 comprises 12 residues. CDR3 nucleotide sequence: TGCGCCAGCCCTAAGGGCTCCTACGAGCAGTACTTC. Protein product: CASPKGSYEQYF.

The chain joins TRBV5-4 to TRBJ2-5, with 12 positions matching TRBD2. J lost 1 base, V lost 4 bases, and 5 bases had no gene match. The germline V gene encodes CDR1 SGHNT and CDR2 YYREEE (reference sequence). The CDR3 totals 16 residues. CDR3 in amino acids: CASSARLAGAQETQYF. Here the CDR3 DNA reads TGTGCCAGCAGCGCCCGACTAGCGGGAGCCCAAGAGACCCAGTACTTC. Full variable domain (rest looked up from reference TRBV5-4 and TRBJ2-5): ETGVTQSPTHLIKTRGQQVTLRCSSQSGHNTVSWYQQALGQGPQFIFQYYREEENGRGNFPPRFSGLQFPNYSSELNVNALELDDSALYLCASSARLAGAQETQYFGPGTRLLVL.

The chain recombines TRBV13 with TRBJ1-6, with TRBD1 matching 10 bases. V lost 6 bases, J lost 9 bases, and 14 bases stayed unmatched. CDR1 and CDR2 from the germline V gene are PRHDT and FYEKMQ (reference sequence). The CDR3 contains 17 residues. DNA of the CDR3: TGTGCCAGCAGTCCGGGGGCGGGGACAGGGGATACTTCACCCCTCCACTTT. Its translation: CASSPGAGTGDTSPLHF.